Here is one TCR beta chain with its context. The target antigen is unknown. Germline CDR1 reads SEHNR; CDR2 reads FQNEAQ (reference sequence). Trimming pared 2 bases from V and 5 bases from J, leaving 18 bases between. The CDR3 sequence is 16 residues long. These data originate in a study of shared clonotypes between healthy human individuals. For the study at large: Per donor, CD8 memory used one plate, CD8 naive used two, CD4 memory used three and CD4 naive used three. Whole-study findings and limits: Since donors were few, the genetic and exposure-history diversity represented was limited. Investigators expected sequencing depth to affect clonotype sharing among donors. Shared clonotypes across all four donors exceeded non-shared ones in generation probability.

Profiled with immunoSEQ multiplex PCR; TCRdb holds only in-frame clones, not every one. The repertoire includes roughly 1,800,000 clones, about 95% of them detected once, and under 1.5% sits in the top ten. CD45RO-negative CD8 cells positively selected for CCR7 made up the naive population, which excluded terminally differentiated effector memory CD45RA+ cells. Sequenced: naive CD8+ T cells sorted from blood. This TCR was recovered from a man younger than 35 in good health. The chain combines TRBV7-9 with TRBJ1-1; TRBD1 might be the D (5 bases). CDR3 nucleotide sequence: TGTGCCAGCAGCTTACCCCGCTTGGGGCAGACTACTGAAGCTTTCTTT. It encodes CASSLPRLGQTTEAFF.